The clone carrying this T cell receptor beta chain was observed a few times. The antigen is unknown. The library was made from cDNA and included unique molecular identifiers. MiXCR, applied by TCRdb to the PCR reads, yields one record per CDR3 protein. The repertoire has roughly 800,000 distinct CDR3 sequences, around 42% of them found once; the top ten carry roughly 5%. The data were obtained in a study of post-analysis software for immune sequencing data. The germline V and J ends were trimmed by 4 bases and 5 bases, with 12 bases remaining between them. CDR1 and CDR2 (germline): SQVTM, ANQGSEA. This CDR3 spans 12 amino acids. General observations from the study: In patients, TRBV5-6, TRBV5-1 and TRBV20-1 belonged to five TRBV segments found more frequently than in controls.

The rearrangement uses TRBV29-1 and TRBJ2-7, with D possibly being TRBD1 (5 bases). Sequenced: blood. This receptor was identified in a girl aged 10 to 17 with multiple sclerosis. In DNA form, the CDR3 reads TGCAGCGTTGTATCCAGGGAACACGAGCAGTACTTC. This codes for CSVVSREHEQYF.